This TCR beta chain was captured by sequencing in a study of cytomegalovirus exposure and HLA in healthy donors. Turning to the study itself: An analysis done earlier identified roughly 120 million unique TCR beta sequences from 190 million or so T cells. Study outcomes and limitations: The study had only CMV serostatus as immune exposure information. Later analysis found that TCR beta chains associated with HLA were more clonally expanded than other, equally common chains. A missense variant in DCLRE1C was later tied to TCR beta V- and J-gene trimming.

CDR1 and CDR2 (germline): SNHLY, FYNNEI. V was pared by 5 bases and J by 10 bases, with 6 bases of the junction left unmatched. This CDR3 region has 14 residues. Note on this clone: Its antigen remains unknown.

The PCR contained 60 Vbeta and 13 Jbeta primers. Assay: immunoSEQ multiplex PCR; the TCRdb copy retains only in-frame clones and omits some. Altogether 180,000 or so clones are present, roughly 80% being singletons, with the ten largest covering approximately 1.5%. The sample comprised PBMCs. The chain is built from TRBV2 and TRBJ2-1, with 12 bases lining up with TRBD2. This TCR was sampled from a man aged 35-49 years in good health and CMV-seronegative. The CDR3 nucleotides are TGTGCCAGCAGTCCTAGCGGGGGGGCTCCCGAGCAGTTCTTC. Its protein is CASSPSGGAPEQFF.